Many counts were recorded for the clone carrying this T cell receptor (beta chain). Germline V gene sequence: CDR1 DFQATT, CDR2 SNEGSKA (reference sequence). This CDR3 has 11 amino acids. Trimming took 4 bases from V and 10 from J, leaving 14 bases between them. The data were obtained in a study of regulatory T cells in long-lasting Graves disease. Sequencing libraries for TCR beta were prepared with iRepertoire HTBI primers and Arm-PCR of CDR3 regions. TCRdb analysed the multiplex PCR reads with MiXCR anew, one entry per CDR3 protein. Of hundreds of thousands of distinct CDR3 sequences listed, roughly 13% are singletons. Time point reported: newly diagnosed GD, antithyroid drugs for less than 3 months. From PBMCs, RNA was extracted and then used to make the TCR library. The sample was also reused in another study, on T cells in Graves' hyperthyroidism and ophthalmopathy.

This specimen consisted of peripheral blood mononuclear cells (PBMCs), obtained at new diagnosis, from a patient treated with antithyroid drugs. This TCR derives from a man aged 25 to 40 with Graves disease. The V and J genes are TRBV20-1 and TRBJ2-7; no clear D. The CDR3 region has the DNA TGCAGTGCTACGGACGAGTCCTATCAGTACTTC. Protein sequence: CSATDESYQYF.